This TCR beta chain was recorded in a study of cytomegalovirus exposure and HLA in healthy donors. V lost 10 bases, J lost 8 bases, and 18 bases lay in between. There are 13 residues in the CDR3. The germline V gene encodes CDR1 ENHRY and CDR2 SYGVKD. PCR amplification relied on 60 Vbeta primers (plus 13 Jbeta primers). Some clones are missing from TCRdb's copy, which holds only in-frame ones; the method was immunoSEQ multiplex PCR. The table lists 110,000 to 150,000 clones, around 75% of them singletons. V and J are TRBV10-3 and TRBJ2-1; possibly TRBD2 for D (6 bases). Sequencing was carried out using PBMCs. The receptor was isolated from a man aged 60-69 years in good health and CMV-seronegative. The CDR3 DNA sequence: TGTGCCACCGATAGCGGAAGGAACGATGAGCAGTTCTTC. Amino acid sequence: CATDSGRNDEQFF.